Given below is one T cell receptor (beta chain) in context. The data originate from a study of blood T cell repertoires in COVID-19. Generated by immunoSEQ multiplex PCR, the TCRdb table keeps only in-frame clones and is missing some. This table has around 160,000 clones, roughly 89% appearing once. The CDR3 has 14 residues. Germline CDR1 is LNHDA and CDR2 is SQIVND (reference sequence). The germline V and J ends were trimmed by 6 bases and 5 bases, with 16 bases remaining between them. Cohort placement rested on clinical history that participants reported themselves. The clonotype was recovered from a woman aged 45-60 years who had been exposed to COVID-19. The chain joins TRBV19 to TRBJ1-2; possible D gene TRBD1, 6 bases. The specimen was PBMCs or T cells enriched from blood (not recorded which). In nucleotides, the CDR3 is TGTGCCAGTAGGGCCCAGGGGACGGCGTATGGCTACACCTTC. It is translated as CASRAQGTAYGYTF.